The T cell receptor (beta chain) under discussion was sequenced for a study of immune cell composition in non-small cell lung cancer. The study's findings and limits: Smoking pack-years did not significantly correlate with tumour TCR-beta clonality. Tumour-associated clones >0.5% occurred in under 40% of adenocarcinomas, roughly 75% of squamous.

Germline V CDR1 and CDR2: MGHDK, SYGVNS. CDR3 length equals 15 residues. The trim removed 2 bases at V and 1 base at J, leaving 4 bases unmatched. With regard to this clone: The antigen remains unidentified.

Clones were sequenced by immunoSEQ multiplex PCR, and TCRdb holds only the in-frame ones, with some missing. The table records under 7,000 clones, about four fifths of them present only once. The specimen was lung tumor tissue. V is TRBV25-1 and J is TRBJ2-7; TRBD2 matches 8 bases. The source is a human donor with non-small cell lung cancer. The CDR3 coding sequence is TGTGCCAGCAGTGAAATAGCGGGGTCGTCCTACGAGCAGTACTTC. It is translated as CASSEIAGSSYEQYF.